Following are 23 T cell receptor beta chains from one sample sequenced in a study of graft-versus-host responses after intestinal transplantation. Method: immunoSEQ multiplex PCR; TCRdb's copy keeps in-frame clones and lacks some. In the table there are over 40,000 clones, about 93% of which are singletons. Material: PBMCs, obtained 750 to 800 days after a first intestinal transplant, on the day of a second. The receptors derive from a human patient who received an intestinal transplant, so some T cells may come from the graft donor.

The rearrangement links TRBV20-1 to TRBJ1-2; D gene uncertain. V lost 8 bases, J lost 1 base, and 5 bases lay in between. This CDR3 has 10 residues. From germline, CDR1 is DFQATT and CDR2 SNEGSKA (reference sequence). CDR3: CSTINYGYTF. As DNA, the CDR3 is TGCAGTACCATTAACTATGGCTACACCTTC.

V gene TRBV6-6 combines with J gene TRBJ2-3; 10 bases are shared with TRBD1. The CDR3 runs 15 residues. CDR1 MNHNY and CDR2 SVGAGI come from the germline V gene (reference sequence). V gave up 5 bases and J gave up 5 bases; unmatched junction bases: 7. CDR3 in amino acids: CASSAGTGVKDTQYF. CDR3 bases: TGTGCCAGCAGTGCCGGGACAGGGGTGAAAGATACGCAGTATTTT.

This chain uses TRBV18 with TRBJ2-1; 7 positions match TRBD2. V shed 1 base, J shed 2 bases, and the junction held 2 bases outside the gene matches. The CDR3 spans 15 residues. Per germline, CDR1 KGHSH and CDR2 LQKENI. This CDR3 is CASSPRAGAYNEQFF. CDR3 DNA sequence: TGTGCCAGCTCACCACGTGCGGGAGCCTACAATGAGCAGTTCTTC.

The chain employs TRBV10-1 and TRBJ2-2, with TRBD2 as a possible D gene (5 bases). CDR1 and CDR2 from the germline V gene are WNHNN and SYGVQD (reference sequence). CDR3 length equals 14 residues. V lost 5 bases and J lost 4, with 11 bases in between. CDR3 protein: CASSIRRGTGELFF. The CDR3 coding sequence is TGCGCCAGCAGTATTCGACGGGGCACCGGGGAGCTGTTTTTT.

The rearrangement uses TRBV7-9 and TRBJ2-1, with TRBD2 matching 11 bases. CDR1 and CDR2 from the germline V gene are SEHNR and FQNEAQ (reference sequence). This CDR3 comprises 14 residues. Trimming cost V 2 bases and J 10 bases; bases outside gene matches: 4. The DNA for the CDR3 is TGTGCCAGCAGCTTATCGCTAGCGGGAGGCGAGCAGTTCTTC. As protein: CASSLSLAGGEQFF.

The chain is built from TRBV6-1 and TRBJ2-7; the D is unclear. There are 14 residues in the CDR3. Looked up from germline, CDR1 is MNHNS and CDR2 is SASEGT. The V end lost 5 bases, the J end lost 0 bases, and 11 bases lay between the germline ends. CDR3 loop: CASSFELISYEQYF. CDR3 DNA sequence: TGTGCCAGCAGTTTTGAGTTGATCTCCTACGAGCAGTACTTC.

The genes are TRBV27 and TRBJ2-3; 8 bases map to TRBD2. The length of the CDR3 is 16 residues. V was clipped by 5 bases and J by 3 bases; unmatched bases: 10. Germline CDR1 reads MNHEY; CDR2 reads SMNVEV (reference sequence). The chain's CDR3 is CASSLMPGGGTDTQYF. DNA for the CDR3: TGTGCCAGCAGTCTCATGCCGGGAGGGGGGACAGATACGCAGTATTTT.

The chain uses TRBV6-1 and TRBJ2-3; D is ambiguous. CDR1 MNHNS and CDR2 SASEGT come from the germline V gene. V was shortened by 0 bases and J by 6 bases, with 7 bases between the two germline ends. CDR3 length equals 13 residues. CDR3 in DNA: TGTGCCAGCAGTGAAGCAAGACGTGATACGCAGTATTTT. Encoded protein: CASSEARRDTQYF.

The gene calls are TRBV15 and TRBJ2-5; D perhaps matches TRBD2 (6 bases). Germline V gene lookup returns CDR1 LNHNV and CDR2 YYDKDF (reference sequence). Trimming stripped 0 bases from V and 2 bases from J, with 16 bases between. The CDR3 is made up of 17 amino acids. The CDR3 protein is CATSRDGWAGRQETQYF. CDR3 nucleotides: TGTGCCACCAGCAGAGATGGGTGGGCAGGGAGGCAAGAGACCCAGTACTTC.

The chain joins TRBV30 to TRBJ2-3; TRBD2 aligns across 9 bases. The junction had 4 bases not matched to a gene; V was cut back by 1 base and J by 2 bases. From germline, CDR1 is GTSNPN and CDR2 SVGIG (reference sequence). The CDR3 consists of 15 residues. CDR3 bases: TGTGCCTGGAGTGCCCTAGCGGGACTCACAGATACGCAGTATTTT. Protein: CAWSALAGLTDTQYF. Full variable domain (remainder filled in from reference TRBV30 and TRBJ2-3): SQTIHQWPATLVQPVGSPLSLECTVEGTSNPNLYWYRQAAGRGLQLLFYSVGIGQISSEVPQNLSASRPQDRQFILSSKKLLLSDSGFYLCAWSALAGLTDTQYFGPGTRLTVL.

The genes are TRBV30 and TRBJ1-2, with 7 bases fitting TRBD1. The CDR3 has 15 amino acids. In germline, CDR1 is GTSNPN, CDR2 SVGIG (reference sequence). V trimming: 0 bases; J trimming: 1 base; junction bases outside the gene matches: 5. The CDR3 protein is CAWSVPQGFNYGYTF. The CDR3 nucleotides read TGTGCCTGGAGTGTCCCACAGGGGTTTAACTATGGCTACACCTTC.

The V and J genes are TRBV19 and TRBJ1-1; D ambiguous. V lost 5 bases and J 3 bases, leaving 13 bases between the germline ends. Germline assignment: CDR1 LNHDA and CDR2 SQIVND (reference sequence). This CDR3 contains 14 residues. CDR3 loop: CASSWAVDDTEAFF. The DNA of the CDR3 is TGTGCCAGTAGTTGGGCCGTTGATGACACTGAAGCTTTCTTT.

The chain has TRBV19 and TRBJ2-2, with D possibly TRBD2 on 5 matching bases. V dropped 5 bases and J dropped 6 bases, with 13 bases sitting between them. The CDR3 length is 14 residues. Germline V lookup: CDR1 LNHDA, CDR2 SQIVND (reference sequence). The CDR3, as DNA: TGTGCCAGTAGTCCAGGTGGAGCGGCCGGGGAGCTGTTTTTT. Its protein is CASSPGGAAGELFF.

The gene calls are TRBV9 and TRBJ2-5; D is unresolved. This CDR3 is 15 amino acids long. The V end was cut by 0 bases, the J end by 4 bases, with 13 bases between. CDR1 and CDR2 from the germline V gene are SGDLS and YYNGEE. The CDR3 nucleotides are TGTGCCAGCAGCGTAGCAGTAGGGTCTGGAGAGACCCAGTACTTC. This codes for CASSVAVGSGETQYF.

The chain couples TRBV29-1 to TRBJ2-3; 7 nucleotides agree with TRBD1. Looked up from germline, CDR1 is SQVTM and CDR2 is ANQGSEA. This CDR3 comprises 14 residues. With V trimmed by 6 bases and J by 0 bases, 6 bases remained unmatched. This chain's CDR3 is CSVPGQTSTDTQYF. The CDR3, as DNA: TGCAGCGTCCCGGGACAGACTAGCACAGATACGCAGTATTTT.

The CDR3, as DNA: TGTGCCAGCAGCGTAGGGTGGCCCGGGGAGCTGTTTTTT. Protein: CASSVGWPGELFF. This chain links TRBV9 with TRBJ2-2; D remains unclear. The CDR3 is made up of 13 amino acids. Germline CDR1 SGDLS, CDR2 YYNGEE. V lost 0 bases and J 6 bases, leaving 6 bases between the germline ends.

The chain's CDR3 is CASSLRRMGNNEQYF. The CDR3 coding sequence is TGTGCCAGCAGTTTAAGGCGGATGGGAAATAACGAGCAGTACTTC. The chain carries TRBV27 and TRBJ2-5; D remains ambiguous. The J call may be faulty, since TRBJ2-7 better matches the DNA end. CDR1 is MNHEY and CDR2 is SMNVEV in the germline V gene (reference sequence). The CDR3 runs to 15 residues.

The genes are TRBV20-1 and TRBJ2-7; D not certain. Germline lookup yields CDR1 DFQATT and CDR2 SNEGSKA (reference sequence). This CDR3 comprises 11 residues. V lost 4 bases to trimming and J lost 6 bases, with 10 bases between them. The CDR3 here is CSATRTSEQYF. CDR3 nucleotides: TGCAGTGCTACCCGGACGTCCGAGCAGTACTTC.

The J gene is TRBJ1-5, the V gene TRBV30; 7 bases are shared with TRBD1. This CDR3 region has 16 residues. V shed 5 bases and J 0 bases; nucleotides not matched to a gene: 10. Germline V gene data show CDR1 as GTSNPN and CDR2 as SVGIG (reference sequence). The CDR3 protein is CAWAYRGLYSNQPQHF. CDR3 sequence (DNA): TGTGCCTGGGCTTACAGGGGCCTGTATAGCAATCAGCCCCAGCATTTT.

The chain has TRBV5-4 and TRBJ2-7; D gene uncertain. CDR3 size: 12 residues. V lost 5 bases to trimming and J lost 3 bases, with 9 bases between them. Germline V gene data show CDR1 as SGHNT and CDR2 as YYREEE (reference sequence). CDR3 DNA: TGTGCCAGCAGGAAGAACGGCTACGAGCAGTACTTC. Protein sequence: CASRKNGYEQYF.

On this clone itself: The junction departs from germline at one end; a sequencing error may be responsible. The V and J genes are TRBV7-7 and TRBJ2-1, with D unresolved. Germline lookup yields CDR1 SSHAT and CDR2 FNYEAQ (reference sequence). This CDR3 is built from 15 residues. CDR3 in DNA: TGTGCTAGCAGCCCTGGGAATACCCCCTACAATGAGCAGTTCTTC. Translated, it gives CASSPGNTPYNEQFF.

The rearrangement uses TRBV5-1 and TRBJ1-1, with 8 bases matching TRBD1. V shed 4 bases, J shed 4 bases, and the junction held 3 bases outside the gene matches. The germline V gene encodes CDR1 SGHRS and CDR2 YFSETQ. The CDR3 totals 13 residues. CDR3: CASSGQGGTEAFF. CDR3 sequence (DNA): TGCGCCAGCAGCGGACAGGGCGGCACTGAAGCTTTCTTT.

The genes are TRBV30 and TRBJ2-7; D unresolved. There are 11 residues in the CDR3. V was pared by 0 bases and J by 7 bases, with 7 bases between. The germline V gene encodes CDR1 GTSNPN and CDR2 SVGIG (reference sequence). CDR3 loop: CAWSVLEEQYF. The CDR3 region has the DNA TGTGCCTGGAGTGTACTTGAGGAGCAGTACTTC.